The next 2 T cell receptor beta chains were all read from a single sample in a study of T cells in Graves' hyperthyroidism and ophthalmopathy. Researchers took RNA transcripts and amplified the TCR beta CDR3 regions from them. Carried out on the TCR CDR3, a first-round RT-PCR used the HTBI primer set. TCRdb ran MiXCR on the multiplex PCR reads and lists one entry per CDR3 protein. The sample holds about 520,000 distinct CDR3 sequences; roughly a quarter are singletons and the top ten take about 11%. The specimen was blood. The source of these receptors is a woman between 25 and 40 years old with Graves' ophthalmopathy.

This clonotype was observed at least ten times. The genes are TRBV28 and TRBJ2-7; TRBD2 might be the D (6 bases). The V and J ends lost 1 base and 6 bases respectively, with 19 bases between them. Germline V gene sequence: CDR1 MDHEN, CDR2 SYDVKM. The CDR3 sequence is 16 residues long. The CDR3 nucleotides read TGTGCCAGCAGTTTATCCACACCTTTGGTGGGAGGCGAGCAGTACTTC. Protein product: CASSLSTPLVGGEQYF.

This clonotype was recorded at least ten times. The chain uses TRBV20-1 and TRBJ1-1, with no clear D. Germline V gene lookup returns CDR1 DFQATT and CDR2 SNEGSKA (reference sequence). The V end lost 5 bases, the J end lost 8 bases, and 15 bases lay between the germline ends. The CDR3 runs 12 residues. CDR3 residues: CSAARRGPEAFF. The CDR3, as DNA: TGCAGTGCTGCCCGGCGGGGTCCCGAAGCTTTCTTT.